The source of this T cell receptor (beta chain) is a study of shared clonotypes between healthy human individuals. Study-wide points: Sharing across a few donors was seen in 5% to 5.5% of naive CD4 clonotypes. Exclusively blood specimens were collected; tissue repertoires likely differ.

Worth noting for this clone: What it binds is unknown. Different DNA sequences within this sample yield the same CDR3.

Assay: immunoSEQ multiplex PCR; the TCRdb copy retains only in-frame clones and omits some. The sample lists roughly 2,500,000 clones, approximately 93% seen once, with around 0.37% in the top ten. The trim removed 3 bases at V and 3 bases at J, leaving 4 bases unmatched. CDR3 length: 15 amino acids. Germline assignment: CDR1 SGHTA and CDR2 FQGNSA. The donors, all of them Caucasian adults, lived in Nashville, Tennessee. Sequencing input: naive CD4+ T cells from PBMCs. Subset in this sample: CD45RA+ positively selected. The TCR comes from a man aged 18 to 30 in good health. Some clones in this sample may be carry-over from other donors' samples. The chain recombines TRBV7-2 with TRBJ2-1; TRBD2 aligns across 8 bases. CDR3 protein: CASSFSGRVYNEQFF. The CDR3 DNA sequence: TGTGCCAGCAGCTTTTCCGGGAGGGTCTACAATGAGCAGTTCTTC.